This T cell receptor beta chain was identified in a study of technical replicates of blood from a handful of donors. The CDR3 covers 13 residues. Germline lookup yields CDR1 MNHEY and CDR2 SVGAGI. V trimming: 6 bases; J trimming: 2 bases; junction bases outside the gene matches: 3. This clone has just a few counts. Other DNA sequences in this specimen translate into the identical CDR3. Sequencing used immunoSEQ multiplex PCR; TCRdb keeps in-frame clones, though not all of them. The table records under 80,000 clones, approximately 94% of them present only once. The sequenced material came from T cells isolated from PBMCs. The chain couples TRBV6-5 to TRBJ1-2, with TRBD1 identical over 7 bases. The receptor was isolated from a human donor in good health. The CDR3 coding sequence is TGTGCCAGCAGGAGGGACAGCAACTATGGCTACACCTTC. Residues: CASRRDSNYGYTF.